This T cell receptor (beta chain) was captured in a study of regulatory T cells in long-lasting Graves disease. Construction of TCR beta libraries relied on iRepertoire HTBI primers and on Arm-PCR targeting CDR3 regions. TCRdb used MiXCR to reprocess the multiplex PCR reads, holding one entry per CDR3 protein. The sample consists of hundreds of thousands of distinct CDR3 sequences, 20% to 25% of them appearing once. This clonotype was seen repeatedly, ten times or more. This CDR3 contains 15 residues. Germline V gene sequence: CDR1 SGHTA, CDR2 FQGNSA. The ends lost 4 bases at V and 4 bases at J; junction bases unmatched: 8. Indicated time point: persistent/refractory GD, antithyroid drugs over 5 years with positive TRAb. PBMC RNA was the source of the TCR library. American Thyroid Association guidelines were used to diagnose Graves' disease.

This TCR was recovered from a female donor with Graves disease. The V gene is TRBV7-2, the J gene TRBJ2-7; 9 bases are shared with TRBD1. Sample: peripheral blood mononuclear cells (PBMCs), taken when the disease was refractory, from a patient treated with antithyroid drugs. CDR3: CASSSGGTGPYEQYF. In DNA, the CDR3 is TGTGCCAGCAGCTCTGGGGGGACAGGGCCATACGAGCAGTACTTC. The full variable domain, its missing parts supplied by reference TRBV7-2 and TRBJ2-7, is GAGVSQSPSNKVTEKGKDVELRCDPISGHTALYWYRQSLGQGLEFLIYFQGNSAPDKSGLPSDRFSAERTGGSVSTLTIQRTQQEDSAVYLCASSSGGTGPYEQYFGPGTRLTVT.